The present TCR beta chain was sequenced within a study of blood T cell repertoires in COVID-19. In the study overall: Researchers got acute and convalescent COVID-19 samples from the United States, Italy and Spain. PBMCs, B-cell-depleted T cells, or T cells were the source of the cDNA or gDNA that made up the material.

The repertoire was sequenced with immunoSEQ multiplex PCR; TCRdb's copy has only in-frame clones and lacks some. The sample holds about 110,000 clones, 81% seen once. The source of this sequence is a man aged 80 or over with acute or convalescent COVID-19. Sequencing was done on a sample of peripheral blood.

CDR3 sequence: CASSSTQGYEQYF. The DNA of the CDR3 is TGTGCCAGCAGCTCGACCCAGGGCTACGAGCAGTACTTC. V usage is TRBV7-2 and J usage is TRBJ2-7, with D perhaps TRBD1 (5 bases). The CDR3 has 13 amino acids. Germline CDR1 reads SGHTA; CDR2 reads FQGNSA. The ends were cut back, 4 bases at V and 3 bases at J, with 10 bases in the middle.